This T cell receptor (beta chain) was identified in a study of cytomegalovirus exposure and HLA in healthy donors. About this clone itself: Its specificity is unknown.

This CDR3 region has 15 residues. V dropped 4 bases and J dropped 5; count of bases not matched to a gene: 5. Germline CDR1 is SGHNT and CDR2 is YYREEE (reference sequence). Overall study findings and caveats: TCR sequences were mostly rare, though some public TCRs occurred in many donors. V- and J-gene trimming of TCR beta was linked (in a later analysis) to a missense DCLRE1C variant.

Primers included in the PCR were 60 Vbeta and 13 Jbeta primers. Sequencing was performed with immunoSEQ multiplex PCR; in TCRdb, only in-frame clones are kept and a portion is missing. The table has about 170,000 clones, approximately 80% seen once. The source material was PBMCs. This clonotype was sampled from a boy aged 2 to 10 in good health and CMV-seronegative. V usage is TRBV5-4 and J usage is TRBJ2-3, with 12 bases lining up with TRBD2. CDR3 residues: CASSLAGGQGDTQYF. The CDR3 DNA is TGTGCCAGCAGCCTAGCGGGGGGGCAGGGAGATACGCAGTATTTT.